What follows are 26 T cell receptor beta chains derived from one specimen sequenced in a study of blood T cell repertoires in COVID-19. The protocol was immunoSEQ multiplex PCR, while the TCRdb copy is restricted to in-frame clones and leaves out a portion. In the table there are some 150,000 clones, 65% to 90% of which are singletons. Sample: peripheral blood. The receptor source for this set is a man in his 70s with acute or convalescent COVID-19.

The chain carries TRBV25-1 and TRBJ2-5, with D tentatively TRBD2 (5 bases). Looked up from germline, CDR1 is MGHDK and CDR2 is SYGVNS. The CDR3 extends over 15 amino acids. V was clipped by 0 bases and J by 2 bases, with 10 bases between them. This CDR3 is CASSEYRGSQETQYF. CDR3 nucleotides: TGTGCCAGCAGTGAATACCGAGGGTCACAAGAGACCCAGTACTTC.

This clone has just one count. This rearrangement joins TRBV9 to TRBJ1-5; D not certain. V lost 0 bases, J lost 0 bases, and 7 bases lay in between. CDR1 and CDR2 from the germline V gene are SGDLS and YYNGEE. The CDR3 length is 15 residues. As DNA, the CDR3 is TGTGCCAGCAGCGTAGACGGGTATAGCAATCAGCCCCAGCATTTT. It yields the protein CASSVDGYSNQPQHF.

V and J are TRBV28 and TRBJ1-5; no firm D call. The length of the CDR3 is 15 residues. The germline V gene encodes CDR1 MDHEN and CDR2 SYDVKM. The V end was cut by 3 bases, the J end by 2 bases, with 11 bases between. The CDR3 protein is CASSFGGYGNQPQHF. The CDR3 DNA reads TGTGCCAGCAGTTTTGGCGGTTACGGCAATCAGCCCCAGCATTTT.

The rearrangement joins TRBV10-3 to TRBJ2-1; D not resolved. The CDR3 is 11 amino acids. In germline, CDR1 is ENHRY, CDR2 SYGVKD. V was clipped by 8 bases and J by 8 bases, with 10 bases between them. The CDR3 region is CAIASLHEQFF. As DNA, the CDR3 is TGTGCCATCGCTAGTCTACATGAGCAGTTCTTC.

This CDR3 reads CASRPGGSAGELFF. Here the CDR3 DNA reads TGTGCCAGCAGGCCAGGGGGCTCGGCCGGGGAGCTGTTTTTT. The chain carries TRBV28 and TRBJ2-2; 8 bases agree with TRBD1. Trimming removed 6 bases from V and 6 bases from J; junction bases left unmatched: 6. CDR3 size: 14 residues. Per germline, CDR1 MDHEN and CDR2 SYDVKM. Based on the CDR3 plus reference TRBV28 and TRBJ2-2, the full variable domain is DVKVTQSSRYLVKRTGEKVFLECVQDMDHENMFWYRQDPGLGLRLIYFSYDVKMKEKGDIPEGYSVSREKKERFSLILESASTNQTSMYLCASRPGGSAGELFFGEGSRLTVL.

This rearrangement joins TRBV5-1 to TRBJ2-1, with TRBD2 matching over 9 bases. V dropped 0 bases and J dropped 6; count of bases not matched to a gene: 10. From germline, CDR1 is SGHRS and CDR2 YFSETQ. The CDR3 sequence is 17 residues long. The chain's CDR3 is CASSLAILSGRTNEQFF. CDR3 bases: TGCGCCAGCAGCTTGGCAATCCTAAGCGGGAGGACCAATGAGCAGTTCTTC.

J is TRBJ2-1 and V is TRBV28; D is possibly TRBD2 (7 bases). Trimming removed 3 bases at V and 5 bases at J, with 17 bases between. Germline lookup yields CDR1 MDHEN and CDR2 SYDVKM. CDR3 length equals 16 residues. The chain's CDR3 is CASSLGGGRPHNEQFF. CDR3 in DNA: TGTGCCAGCAGTTTGGGGGGGGGCCGCCCCCACAATGAGCAGTTCTTC.

CDR3 residues: CASSSYQETQYF. In DNA, the CDR3 is TGCGCCAGCAGCTCCTATCAAGAGACCCAGTACTTC. The chain couples TRBV5-1 to TRBJ2-5, with no clear D. CDR3 length: 12 residues. V was cut by 3 bases and J by 2 bases, with 5 bases left in between. CDR1 is SGHRS, CDR2 YFSETQ, per germline.

The genes are TRBV6-5 and TRBJ1-1; 8 bases are shared with TRBD1. Germline loops: CDR1 MNHEY, CDR2 SVGAGI. The CDR3 is 14 amino acids. V lost 2 bases to trimming and J lost 5 bases; unmatched junction nucleotides: 4. CDR3 in amino acids: CASSYPGGGTEAFF. Here the CDR3 DNA reads TGTGCCAGCAGTTACCCAGGGGGCGGGACTGAAGCTTTCTTT.

The J gene is TRBJ1-1, the V gene TRBV19; the D gene is possibly TRBD1 (5 bases). This CDR3 comprises 15 residues. Trimming removed 3 bases from V and 0 bases from J, with 11 bases in between. Germline CDR1 is LNHDA and CDR2 is SQIVND (reference sequence). The CDR3 sequence: CASSIQVGVNTEAFF. DNA of the CDR3: TGTGCCAGTAGTATCCAGGTAGGGGTGAACACTGAAGCTTTCTTT.

The chain carries TRBV18 and TRBJ1-5; tentatively, D is TRBD1 (5 bases). CDR1 is KGHSH, CDR2 LQKENI, per germline. The CDR3 loop spans 15 amino acids. V shed 3 bases and J shed 3 bases, with 12 bases lying between them. CDR3 protein: CASSPKGQDNQPQHF. DNA for the CDR3: TGTGCCAGCTCACCGAAGGGGCAGGACAATCAGCCCCAGCATTTT.

The genes are TRBV4-3 and TRBJ2-7; 8 bases align to TRBD1. The length of the CDR3 is 15 residues. The V gene's germline CDR1 is LGHNA and CDR2 YSLEER. Trimming removed 0 bases from V and 3 bases from J; junction bases left unmatched: 4. CDR3 nucleotide sequence: TGCGCCAGCAGCCAAGATCAGGGGGCCCGCTACGAGCAGTACTTC. Translated: CASSQDQGARYEQYF.

This sequence joins TRBV28 and TRBJ1-1; possibly TRBD1 for D (5 bases). The germline gives CDR1 MDHEN, CDR2 SYDVKM. The germline V and J ends were trimmed by 8 bases and 2 bases, with 12 bases remaining between them. The CDR3 length is 13 residues. This chain's CDR3 is CASGSGLNTEAFF. The CDR3, as DNA: TGTGCCAGCGGATCAGGGCTAAACACTGAAGCTTTCTTT.

The chain carries TRBV28 and TRBJ2-7; a weak D match, TRBD2 (5 bases). Trimming removed 6 bases from V and 0 bases from J, with 12 bases in between. The germline CDR1 and CDR2 sequences are MDHEN and SYDVKM. This CDR3 region has 14 residues. CDR3 amino acids: CASRFARASYEQYF. Here the CDR3 DNA reads TGTGCCAGCAGATTCGCGCGGGCCTCCTACGAGCAGTACTTC.

The table lists this clone with a few counts. This rearrangement joins TRBV11-2 to TRBJ1-4, with TRBD1 matching over 8 bases. Germline CDR1 is SGHAT and CDR2 is FQNNGV. V trimming: 6 bases; J trimming: 1 base; junction bases outside the gene matches: 7. The CDR3 runs to 16 residues. The chain's CDR3 is CASSFRTGKTNEKLFF. DNA of the CDR3: TGTGCCAGCAGTTTTAGGACAGGGAAAACTAATGAAAAACTGTTTTTT.

The CDR3 is CASSGQGSAKNIQYF. The CDR3 region has the DNA TGTGCCAGCAGCGGACAGGGGAGCGCCAAAAACATTCAGTACTTC. The J gene is TRBJ2-4, the V gene TRBV11-3; 9 bases are a match to TRBD1. The germline V gene encodes CDR1 SGHNT and CDR2 YENEEA. The CDR3 has 15 residues. Losses at the gene ends were 5 bases for V and 1 base for J; bases not matched to a gene: 3.

In nucleotides, the CDR3 is TGCGCCAGCAGTTTGACAGGGTCTGAGGAGACCCAGTACTTC. It translates to CASSLTGSEETQYF. This chain joins TRBV5-1 and TRBJ2-5; 7 positions match TRBD1. CDR1 and CDR2 (germline): SGHRS, YFSETQ. This CDR3 comprises 14 residues. The V and J ends lost 5 bases and 5 bases, in that order; junction bases with no gene match: 9.

This clone was seen only once. The rearrangement links TRBV2 to TRBJ2-2; 7 bases align to TRBD1. Germline-derived CDR1 and CDR2 are SNHLY and FYNNEI. The V and J ends lost 6 bases and 1 base, in that order; junction bases with no gene match: 8. There are 16 residues in the CDR3. The chain's CDR3 is CASRQDRAQNTGELFF. DNA for the CDR3: TGTGCCAGCAGGCAAGACAGGGCCCAGAACACCGGGGAGCTGTTTTTT.

This chain uses TRBV3-1 (or the pseudogene TRBV3-2) with TRBJ2-7, with 10 positions matching TRBD1. The CDR3 runs to 13 residues. Germline trimming cut 6 bases from V and 5 bases from J; bases unmatched to any gene: 4. In germline, CDR1 is LGHDT, CDR2 YNNKEL (reference sequence). CDR3 coding DNA: TGTGCCAGCAGGGCGACAGGGGGCCACGAGCAGTACTTC. Protein: CASRATGGHEQYF.

The chain recombines TRBV28 with TRBJ2-1; perhaps TRBD2 as D (5 bases). Trimming shortened V by 2 bases and J by 8 bases, and 10 bases separated the two germline ends. Germline CDR1 is MDHEN and CDR2 is SYDVKM. This CDR3 has 13 residues. The CDR3 coding sequence is TGTGCCAGCAGTTTAGCTAACGGGGATGAGCAGTTCTTC. Amino acid sequence: CASSLANGDEQFF.

This clone was seen just once. A read error may account for a junction end that differs from germline. The V and J genes are TRBV7-7 and TRBJ2-5, with 9 bases that match TRBD2. This CDR3 comprises 15 residues. Germline lookup yields CDR1 SSHAT and CDR2 FNYEAQ (reference sequence). The CDR3 loop is CASSLAGAGKETQYF. The CDR3, as DNA: TGTGCTAGCAGCTTAGCGGGGGCAGGGAAAGAGACCCAGTACTTC.

The genes are TRBV18 and TRBJ2-1; 8 bases fit TRBD1. Unmatched junction bases numbered 3, after V lost 1 base and J lost 7 bases. The CDR3 loop spans 14 amino acids. The germline gives CDR1 KGHSH, CDR2 LQKENI. Written as DNA, the CDR3 is TGTGCCAGCTCACCACGGACAGGGCCGAATGAGCAGTTCTTC. It specifies CASSPRTGPNEQFF.

The chain employs TRBV19 and TRBJ2-7, with D possibly matching TRBD2 (5 bases). The CDR3 spans 14 residues. The V and J ends lost 5 bases and 5 bases respectively, with 16 bases between them. Germline V gene sequence: CDR1 LNHDA, CDR2 SQIVND (reference sequence). CDR3 loop: CASSLRALGDEQYF. The CDR3 DNA sequence: TGTGCCAGTAGTCTTCGTGCCCTGGGAGACGAGCAGTACTTC.

J is TRBJ2-3 and V is TRBV11-2; 10 positions match TRBD2. The germline CDR1 and CDR2 sequences are SGHAT and FQNNGV. V shed 4 bases and J 4 bases; nucleotides not matched to a gene: 2. This CDR3 has 14 amino acids. The CDR3 region has the DNA TGTGCCAGCAGCTATCTAGCGGGAGCAGATACGCAGTATTTT. It yields the protein CASSYLAGADTQYF. The full variable domain, with the rest looked up from reference TRBV11-2 and TRBJ2-3, is EAGVAQSPRYKIIEKRQSVAFWCNPISGHATLYWYQQILGQGPKLLIQFQNNGVVDDSQLPKDRFSAERLKGVDSTLKIQPAKLEDSAVYLCASSYLAGADTQYFGPGTRLTVL.

The chain is built from TRBV28 and TRBJ2-5; D possibly corresponds to TRBD2 (6 bases). V dropped 5 bases and J dropped 1 base, with 17 bases sitting between them. Germline V gives CDR1 MDHEN, CDR2 SYDVKM. The CDR3 runs 16 residues. CDR3 loop: CASSGVGAGIQETQYF. The CDR3 DNA reads as TGTGCCAGCAGTGGGGTAGGAGCGGGCATCCAAGAGACCCAGTACTTC.

This clone was seen a few times. This chain connects TRBV5-4 to TRBJ1-2; 8 nucleotides align to TRBD1. The V gene's germline CDR1 is SGHNT and CDR2 YYREEE (reference sequence). The CDR3 is 13 amino acids. V lost 4 bases, J lost 8 bases, and 7 bases stayed unmatched. CDR3 sequence: CASSKDRAAGYTF. The CDR3 DNA follows: TGTGCCAGCAGCAAGGACAGGGCGGCCGGCTACACCTTC. The full variable domain, in which reference TRBV5-4 and TRBJ1-2 provide the parts outside the CDR3, is ETGVTQSPTHLIKTRGQQVTLRCSSQSGHNTVSWYQQALGQGPQFIFQYYREEENGRGNFPPRFSGLQFPNYSSELNVNALELDDSALYLCASSKDRAAGYTFGSGTRLTVV.